This TCR beta chain emerged from a study of blood T cell repertoires in COVID-19 (TCRdb year 2020). Broadly, across the study: Samples from collaborators originated in the United States, Italy and Spain and spanned both the acute and convalescent phases of COVID-19. A de-identified subject ID, COVID-19 status, age in years and sex were almost always included in the sample metadata. The prospective study material was composed of cDNA or gDNA derived from T cells, B-cell-depleted T cells, or PBMCs. The repertoires were released in a freely available public database meant as a resource for research on the immune response to SARS-CoV-2. The dataset comprised deeply sampled blood TCRbeta repertoires from subjects exposed to, actively infected with, or recovered from COVID-19. The samples were drawn from the first 160 participants of the ongoing ImmuneRACE study and from 950 to 1,500 subjects provided by 6 global collaborators. Where available, HLA class I and class II types were taken from metadata supplied by the sample provider and were not determined by assay-based typing. On the study overall, not on this receptor specifically: The amount of clinical and demographic metadata varied by source and participant and was provided uncurated.

TCRbeta CDR3 regions were amplified from genomic DNA by means of the immunoSEQ Assay, a bias-controlled multiplex PCR. The source study handled its data this way. Within the assay, amplification of reference gene primers was used to estimate how many nucleated cells each sample contained. Sequence reads were collapsed and filtered to measure the absolute abundance of every unique TCRbeta CDR3 rearrangement. Productive Simpson clonality was computed per sample as the square root of Simpson's diversity index over productive rearrangements. In its TCRdb copy, this immuneACCESS table keeps in-frame sequences only and misses some clones. Where compared with another copy, unresolved V genes explain less than half of these, and the others have no known cause. V, J and clone size are taken as reported in that table, and D and trimming were inferred from the DNA itself. The sample table shows approximately 280,000 clones, and approximately 83% are seen once. The top ten clones comprise 9.5% to 11% of the sample.

In the case of this clone: The target of this receptor is not known. Nothing much larger sits one base from this clone, and base qualities are not available.

The collaborating institutions used their own protocols to collect whole blood in K2EDTA tubes. For TCRbeta analysis, collaborator samples were shipped as frozen whole blood, as isolated PBMCs, or as DNA extracted from either sample type. From the cysteine through the phenylalanine, the CDR3 covers 13 amino acids. Only the CDR3 part of the read is kept: 39 bases, read in frame from the first base. Via the germline V gene, CDR1 is SGHDN and CDR2 FVKESK. Deletion took 7 bases off V and 7 bases off J, with a span of 16 bases between the germline ends. Material for sequencing was peripheral blood. This receptor was obtained from a woman between 70 and 85 years old with acute or convalescent COVID-19. This receptor chain uses TRBV14 and TRBJ1-2, with the D segment identity uncertain. For the CDR3, the sequence is CASKTMDLGGYTF. The DNA sequence is TGTGCCAGCAAGACGATGGACTTGGGTGGCTACACCTTC.